These 11 T cell receptor beta chains were sequenced from one sample in a study of Ad26.COV2.S vaccination and SARS-CoV-2 variants. Stated treatment: about 20 received Ad26.COV2.S at low or high dose, single or two shots; several received placebo; per-sample allocation not given. Sampling occurred on day 63 after the first vaccine or placebo injection. Profiled with immunoSEQ multiplex PCR; TCRdb holds only in-frame clones, not every one. The sample has hundreds of thousands of clones, around 86% seen once. Material: peripheral blood, obtained in a trial of Ad26.COV2.S vaccine versus placebo. The origin of the receptors is a person between 18 and 65 years old who received the Ad26.COV2.S COVID-19 vaccine or a placebo.

The chain employs TRBV19 and TRBJ1-6, with D tentatively TRBD1 (5 bases). With 3 bases removed from V and 14 bases from J, the gap between germline ends came to 17 bases. CDR3 length equals 14 residues. The germline gives CDR1 LNHDA, CDR2 SQIVND (reference sequence). The CDR3 region has the DNA TGTGCCAGTAGTATGAGTCAGGGAATTCCTGCCCTCCACTTT. It is translated as CASSMSQGIPALHF. Full variable domain (outside the CDR3, taken from reference TRBV19 and TRBJ1-6): DGGITQSPKYLFRKEGQNVTLSCEQNLNHDAMYWYRQDPGQGLRLIYYSQIVNDFQKGDIAEGYSVSREKKESFPLTVTSAQKNPTAFYLCASSMSQGIPALHFGNGTRLTVT.

This chain connects TRBV6-5 to TRBJ2-1; the D gene could be TRBD1 or TRBD2 (5 bases each). Trimming took 4 bases from V and 5 from J, leaving 12 bases between them. Germline values: CDR1 MNHEY, CDR2 SVGAGI. CDR3 length: 14 amino acids. This chain's CDR3 is CASSSAGTNNEQFF. The CDR3 DNA reads as TGTGCCAGCAGTTCCGCCGGGACGAACAATGAGCAGTTCTTC.

The rearrangement joins TRBV7-2 to TRBJ2-1, with 11 bases identical to TRBD2. The CDR3 sequence is 13 residues long. V was pared by 5 bases and J by 12 bases, with 6 bases of the junction left unmatched. The germline gives CDR1 SGHTA, CDR2 FQGNSA. The CDR3 bases are TGTGCCAGCAGCCAGACTAGCGGGGAGATGCAGTTCTTC. This codes for CASSQTSGEMQFF.

The CDR3: CASSQISIGGARGYTF. DNA of the CDR3: TGCGCCAGCAGCCAAATTTCTATTGGGGGCGCGAGGGGCTACACCTTC. This chain uses TRBV4-1 with TRBJ1-2; D may be TRBD1 (6 bases). V lost 2 bases and J 8 bases, leaving 21 bases between the germline ends. CDR1 is MGHRA and CDR2 is YSYEKL in the germline V gene. The length of the CDR3 is 16 residues.

CDR3 in DNA: TGTGCCAGCAGCTTCGGCGGGGCGGGGGAGACCCAGTACTTC. This codes for CASSFGGAGETQYF. V usage is TRBV5-4 and J usage is TRBJ2-5, with a tentative D call TRBD2 (6 bases). V was cut by 2 bases and J by 5 bases, with 13 bases left in between. The CDR3 has 14 residues. Germline assignment: CDR1 SGHNT and CDR2 YYREEE (reference sequence).

The J gene is TRBJ1-3, the V gene TRBV30; no definite D call. The germline gives CDR1 GTSNPN, CDR2 SVGIG (reference sequence). CDR3 length: 14 residues. V dropped 4 bases and J dropped 4 bases, with 14 bases sitting between them. Here the CDR3 reads CAWTPAAVGNTIYF. The CDR3 nucleotides read TGTGCCTGGACCCCGGCGGCGGTAGGAAACACCATATATTTT.

V usage is TRBV9 and J usage is TRBJ1-2; the match to TRBD1 covers 7 bases. CDR1 and CDR2 (germline): SGDLS, YYNGEE. This CDR3 is built from 13 residues. V was clipped by 3 bases and J by 7 bases; unmatched bases: 6. The CDR3 is CASSGTGTLGYTF. CDR3 coding DNA: TGTGCCAGCAGCGGGACAGGAACGCTTGGCTACACCTTC.

The chain couples TRBV30 to TRBJ1-1, with D possibly TRBD1 on 5 matching bases. Germline CDR1 GTSNPN, CDR2 SVGIG (reference sequence). CDR3 length: 12 residues. V was pared by 5 bases and J by 1 base, with 8 bases between. For the CDR3, the DNA is TGTGCCTGGGACAGCGGGAACACTGAAGCTTTCTTT. As protein: CAWDSGNTEAFF.

This sequence joins TRBV12-2 and TRBJ1-5. TRBV12-2 is flagged as a pseudogene. This CDR3 spans 18 amino acids. This chain's CDR3 is CASRPGWDVGYRNQPQHF. CDR3 DNA: TGTGCAAGTCGCCCAGGGTGGGACGTCGGGTATCGCAATCAGCCCCAGCATTTT.

The rearrangement joins TRBV7-3 to TRBJ2-1; D gene ambiguous. Germline lookup yields CDR1 SGHTA and CDR2 FQGTGA. The CDR3 is 14 amino acids. Trimming removed 5 bases from V and 2 bases from J, with 10 bases in between. CDR3 residues: CASSPKRTYNEQFF. CDR3 in DNA: TGTGCCAGCAGCCCGAAGAGGACCTACAATGAGCAGTTCTTC.

This clone was recorded only once. A read error is likely, as this CDR3 ends without the conserved phenylalanine or tryptophan. No DNA is shown, since the ends of the CDR3 on it are uncertain; the CDR3 is the one TCRdb lists. The chain links TRBV19 to TRBJ1-6. Germline V gene sequence: CDR1 LNHDA, CDR2 SQIVND (reference sequence). The CDR3 region is 13 residues in length, termini included. CDR3 sequence: CASSDTVRDPEIG.